This TCR beta chain was captured in a study of cytomegalovirus exposure and HLA in healthy donors. In the PCR, 60 Vbeta and 13 Jbeta primers were used. Sequencing was performed with immunoSEQ multiplex PCR; in TCRdb, only in-frame clones are kept and a portion is missing. The repertoire holds around 200,000 clones, with roughly 83% as singletons. CDR3 length equals 15 residues. The ends were cut back, 4 bases at V and 7 bases at J, with 15 bases in the middle. Germline V gives CDR1 SGDLS, CDR2 YYNGEE. The V gene is TRBV9, the J gene TRBJ1-6, with D perhaps matching TRBD1 (5 bases). This receptor was obtained from a woman in her forties or fifties in good health and CMV-seronegative. What was sequenced was PBMCs. CDR3 protein: CASSPRPGENSPLHF. The CDR3 DNA is TGTGCCAGCAGCCCCCGTCCGGGGGAGAATTCACCCCTCCACTTT.